The rows below give T cell receptor beta chains drawn from one sample of a study of T cell responses to AZD1222 COVID-19 vaccine. Profiled with immunoSEQ multiplex PCR; TCRdb holds only in-frame clones, not every one. Counted here are about 100,000 clones, about nine tenths occurring once; the ten biggest clones make up around 4.3%. Material: peripheral blood, obtained on day 0 of AZD1222 vaccination. All receptors derive from an adult in good health. The CDR3 runs from the conserved cysteine through the conserved F or W. The order of the fields is clone size, D gene, J gene, V gene, CDR3 DNA, CDR3 protein. D genes are given only for firm matches. A clone size is listed for some rows: how often the clone was seen (once, few, many), or a class if it is expanded.

size: NA
D: NA
J: TRBJ2-5
V: TRBV10-3
DNA: TGTGCCATCAGTGACCGTGGGGAGACCCAGTACTTC
CDR3: CAISDRGETQYF

size: NA
D: NA
J: TRBJ1-6
V: TRBV27
DNA: TGTGCCAGCAGTTTATCTCCTGGGGCGCCTAATTCACCCCTCCACTTT
CDR3: CASSLSPGAPNSPLHF

size: NA
D: NA
J: TRBJ2-2
V: TRBV9
DNA: TGTGCCAGCAGCGCGGTCCGGAGCCCCGGGGAGCTGTTTTTT
CDR3: CASSAVRSPGELFF

size: NA
D: TRBD1
J: TRBJ1-2
V: TRBV9
DNA: TGTGCCAGCAGCGCGTCCGGGACAGGGAGTGGCTACACCTTC
CDR3: CASSASGTGSGYTF

size: NA
D: NA
J: TRBJ2-3
V: TRBV4-3
DNA: TGCGCCAGCGCCCGGCGGAGAGGTTCCACAGATACGCAGTATTTT
CDR3: CASARRRGSTDTQYF

size: NA
D: TRBD1
J: TRBJ1-5
V: TRBV15
DNA: TGTGCCACCAGCAGAGGGGACAGGGGGGCCGGCAGCAATCAGCCCCAGCATTTT
CDR3: CATSRGDRGAGSNQPQHF

size: NA
D: TRBD1
J: TRBJ2-1
V: TRBV5-1
DNA: TGCGCCAGCAGCAACGGGACAGGGCCCTACAATGAGCAGTTCTTC
CDR3: CASSNGTGPYNEQFF

size: NA
D: TRBD1
J: TRBJ2-1
V: TRBV9
DNA: TGTGCCAGCAGCGTGGATGACAGGGGGGTCTACAATGAGCAGTTCTTC
CDR3: CASSVDDRGVYNEQFF

size: NA
D: NA
J: TRBJ2-1
V: TRBV4-3
DNA: TGCGCCAGCAGCCAAGATGGAGGACCCCCGAACCGCAATGAGCAGTTCTTC
CDR3: CASSQDGGPPNRNEQFF

size: NA
D: NA
J: TRBJ1-1
V: TRBV6-5
DNA: TGTGCCAGCAGCTACGGACAGCCGAACACTGAAGCTTTCTTT
CDR3: CASSYGQPNTEAFF

size: NA
D: TRBD2
J: TRBJ2-7
V: TRBV5-1
DNA: TGCGCCAGCAGCCCCCGCTCTAGCGGGGGTGCCAACGAGCAGTACTTC
CDR3: CASSPRSSGGANEQYF

size: NA
D: TRBD1
J: TRBJ1-2
V: TRBV6-5
DNA: TGTGCCAGCGAGCGGACAGGGAGTCATGGCTACACCTTC
CDR3: CASERTGSHGYTF

size: NA
D: NA
J: TRBJ2-7
V: TRBV7-9
DNA: TGTGCCAGCAGCTTAACAGGGTTCGAGCAGTACTTC
CDR3: CASSLTGFEQYF

size: NA
D: TRBD1
J: TRBJ1-4
V: TRBV28
DNA: TGTGCCAGCAGTCCTAAACCGGGACAGGGGGATGAAAAACTGTTTTTT
CDR3: CASSPKPGQGDEKLFF

size: few
D: NA
J: TRBJ1-2
V: TRBV28
DNA: TGTGCCAGCAGACTAGGGAACAGGGCCCTCCACACCTTC
CDR3: CASRLGNRALHTF

size: NA
D: NA
J: TRBJ1-5
V: TRBV27
DNA: TGTGCCAGCAGTTCCTCCTCGGGGGGCGGGAATCAGCCCCAGCATTTT
CDR3: CASSSSSGGGNQPQHF

size: NA
D: NA
J: TRBJ1-1
V: TRBV5-1
DNA: TGCGCCAGCAGCTTGGCACAGGGGAACACTGAAGCTTTCTTT
CDR3: CASSLAQGNTEAFF

size: NA
D: NA
J: TRBJ1-1
V: TRBV19
DNA: TGTGCCAGTAGGATGGATCGGGACCGCGGGACTGAAGCTTTCTTT
CDR3: CASRMDRDRGTEAFF

size: NA
D: TRBD1
J: TRBJ1-1
V: TRBV3-1/TRBV3-2
DNA: TGTGCCAGCAGCCCACAGGGACAGGTCTCCATGAACACTGAAGCTTTCTTT
CDR3: CASSPQGQVSMNTEAFF

size: NA
D: TRBD2
J: TRBJ2-5
V: TRBV27
DNA: TGTGCCAGCAGTTTAACCGGGACTAGCGGAGGGGAGACCCAGTACTTC
CDR3: CASSLTGTSGGETQYF

size: NA
D: NA
J: TRBJ1-1
V: TRBV2
DNA: TGTGCCAGCAGTGGCGGGTTTCTGGGGGCTTTCTTT
CDR3: CASSGGFLGAFF

size: NA
D: NA
J: TRBJ1-1
V: TRBV19
DNA: TGTGCCAGTAGTATAGTTGGAGGGAGCACTGAAGCTTTCTTT
CDR3: CASSIVGGSTEAFF

size: NA
D: NA
J: TRBJ1-3
V: TRBV30
DNA: TGTGCCTGGAGTGTACGAGGCCTCCTACCCTCTGGAAACACCATATATTTT
CDR3: CAWSVRGLLPSGNTIYF

size: NA
D: NA
J: TRBJ1-1
V: TRBV5-1
DNA: TGCGCCAGCAGTAGCTTGGGCAGGGGCAGCGGGAACACTGAAGCTTTCTTT
CDR3: CASSSLGRGSGNTEAFF

size: NA
D: TRBD1
J: TRBJ2-7
V: TRBV6-1
DNA: TGTGCCAGCAGTGATTGGACAGGAACCTACGAGCAGTACTTC
CDR3: CASSDWTGTYEQYF

size: NA
D: TRBD2
J: TRBJ2-7
V: TRBV6-4
DNA: TGTGCCAGCAGAGATAACCTTGGTTGGCTAGCGGGTACCTACGAGCAGTACTTC
CDR3: CASRDNLGWLAGTYEQYF

size: NA
D: NA
J: TRBJ2-7
V: TRBV27
DNA: TGTGCCAGCAGTCCAGGTACCTACGAGCAGTACTTC
CDR3: CASSPGTYEQYF

size: NA
D: TRBD1
J: TRBJ1-2
V: TRBV4-3
DNA: TGCGCCAGCAGCCAGGGACAGGGCGCAGATGGCTACACCTTC
CDR3: CASSQGQGADGYTF

size: NA
D: NA
J: TRBJ2-7
V: TRBV4-3
DNA: TGCGCCAGCAGCCAAGACCCGACCGGTCCCTACGAGCAGTACTTC
CDR3: CASSQDPTGPYEQYF

size: NA
D: NA
J: TRBJ1-2
V: TRBV12-3/TRBV12-4
DNA: TGTGCCAGCAGCCGGACGGCGAACTATGGCTACACCTTC
CDR3: CASSRTANYGYTF

size: NA
D: TRBD1
J: TRBJ2-2
V: TRBV10-2
DNA: TGCGCCAGCAGGGGACAGGGGAACACCGGGGAGCTGTTTTTT
CDR3: CASRGQGNTGELFF

size: NA
D: TRBD1
J: TRBJ2-5
V: TRBV7-8
DNA: TGTGCCAGCAGCCAAGGGGACAGGCTCCAAGAGACCCAGTACTTC
CDR3: CASSQGDRLQETQYF

size: NA
D: NA
J: TRBJ2-6
V: TRBV18
DNA: TGTGCCAGCTCACTACTCGGAACACGGGCCAACGTCCTGACTTTC
CDR3: CASSLLGTRANVLTF

size: once
D: TRBD2
J: TRBJ2-1
V: TRBV19
DNA: TGTGCCAGTAGTATAGCCGGGAGGGCCCTCGGGTACAATGAGCAGTTCTTC
CDR3: CASSIAGRALGYNEQFF

size: NA
D: TRBD1
J: TRBJ1-2
V: TRBV6-5
DNA: TGTGCCAGCTCCTTTGTGATGGACAGGGGGAATGGCTACACCTTC
CDR3: CASSFVMDRGNGYTF

size: once
D: TRBD1
J: TRBJ2-5
V: TRBV13
DNA: TGTGCCAGCAGCCAAGGGGTACAGGGGCGCCAAGAGACCCAGTACTTC
CDR3: CASSQGVQGRQETQYF

size: NA
D: NA
J: TRBJ1-5
V: TRBV24-1
DNA: TGTGCCACCAGTGCGGGGGCGGCTCAGCCCCAGCATTTT
CDR3: CATSAGAAQPQHF

size: NA
D: NA
J: TRBJ2-5
V: TRBV7-3
DNA: TGTGCCAGCAGCCCCGCTTCGAGCGTAAAGACCCAGTACTTC
CDR3: CASSPASSVKTQYF

size: NA
D: NA
J: TRBJ2-5
V: TRBV11-3
DNA: TGTGCCAGCAGCTTCGGACTGAACCAAGAGACCCAGTACTTC
CDR3: CASSFGLNQETQYF

size: NA
D: NA
J: TRBJ1-5
V: TRBV27
DNA: TGTGCCAGCAGTTTAGGGCCCGGGAGCAATCAGCCCCAGCATTTT
CDR3: CASSLGPGSNQPQHF

size: NA
D: NA
J: TRBJ1-5
V: TRBV30
DNA: TGTGCCTGGAGTGTACAGGGAAGCAATCAGCCCCAGCATTTT
CDR3: CAWSVQGSNQPQHF

size: once
D: TRBD2
J: TRBJ2-1
V: TRBV7-8
DNA: TGTGCCAGCAGCCCTCGGACTAGCGGGCCTGTTTCGACCTACAATGAGCAGTTCTTC
CDR3: CASSPRTSGPVSTYNEQFF

size: NA
D: NA
J: TRBJ2-3
V: TRBV2
DNA: TGTGCCAGCAGTGAGGCCTATACGCAGTATTTT
CDR3: CASSEAYTQYF

size: NA
D: NA
J: TRBJ1-6
V: TRBV28
DNA: TGTGCCAGCAGTTTCCGCCCGGGGCGCGGAAATTCACCCCTCCACTTT
CDR3: CASSFRPGRGNSPLHF

size: NA
D: TRBD1
J: TRBJ1-2
V: TRBV7-3
DNA: TGTGCCAGCAGCATGGGACAGGGAAGTGGCTACACCTTC
CDR3: CASSMGQGSGYTF

size: NA
D: NA
J: TRBJ1-6
V: TRBV21-1
DNA: TGTGCCAGCAGCAAATGGGGTGACAATTCACCCCTCCACTTT
CDR3: CASSKWGDNSPLHF

size: NA
D: TRBD1
J: TRBJ2-3
V: TRBV5-6
DNA: TGTGCCAGCAGCTGGACAGGTCCGGATACGCAGTATTTT
CDR3: CASSWTGPDTQYF

size: NA
D: TRBD1
J: TRBJ1-4
V: TRBV7-6
DNA: TGTGCCAGCAGCTTAGGGGGGACAGGGAGGAACGAAAAACTGTTTTTT
CDR3: CASSLGGTGRNEKLFF

size: NA
D: NA
J: TRBJ1-4
V: TRBV27
DNA: TGTGCCAGCAGGGGGGTGGGTGAAAAACTGTTTTTT
CDR3: CASRGVGEKLFF

size: NA
D: TRBD1
J: TRBJ1-5
V: TRBV2
DNA: TGTGCCAGCAGGGGACAGGGGGTTCTTAGCAATCAGCCCCAGCATTTT
CDR3: CASRGQGVLSNQPQHF

size: NA
D: TRBD2
J: TRBJ2-3
V: TRBV12-5
DNA: TGTGCTAGTGGTTTGCTGGTAGCGGGAGCTACGCAGTATTTT
CDR3: CASGLLVAGATQYF